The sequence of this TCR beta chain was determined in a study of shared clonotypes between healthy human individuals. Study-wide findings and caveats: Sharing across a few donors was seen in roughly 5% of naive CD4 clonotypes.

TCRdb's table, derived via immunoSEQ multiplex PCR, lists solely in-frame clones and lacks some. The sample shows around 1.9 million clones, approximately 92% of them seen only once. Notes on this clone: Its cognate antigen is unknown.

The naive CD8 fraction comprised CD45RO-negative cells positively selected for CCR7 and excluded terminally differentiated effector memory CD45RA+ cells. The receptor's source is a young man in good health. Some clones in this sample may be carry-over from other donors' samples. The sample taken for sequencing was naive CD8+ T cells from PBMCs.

In nucleotides, the CDR3 is TGCGCCAGCAGCCAAGTTTGGGGGGACCCCTCCTACGAGCAGTACTTC. Translating gives CASSQVWGDPSYEQYF. The rearrangement uses TRBV4-3 and TRBJ2-7, with a tentative D call TRBD2 (6 bases). The V gene lost 1 base and the J gene lost 0 bases, with 13 bases spanning the gap. CDR1 and CDR2 (germline): LGHNA, YSLEER. This CDR3 region has 16 residues.